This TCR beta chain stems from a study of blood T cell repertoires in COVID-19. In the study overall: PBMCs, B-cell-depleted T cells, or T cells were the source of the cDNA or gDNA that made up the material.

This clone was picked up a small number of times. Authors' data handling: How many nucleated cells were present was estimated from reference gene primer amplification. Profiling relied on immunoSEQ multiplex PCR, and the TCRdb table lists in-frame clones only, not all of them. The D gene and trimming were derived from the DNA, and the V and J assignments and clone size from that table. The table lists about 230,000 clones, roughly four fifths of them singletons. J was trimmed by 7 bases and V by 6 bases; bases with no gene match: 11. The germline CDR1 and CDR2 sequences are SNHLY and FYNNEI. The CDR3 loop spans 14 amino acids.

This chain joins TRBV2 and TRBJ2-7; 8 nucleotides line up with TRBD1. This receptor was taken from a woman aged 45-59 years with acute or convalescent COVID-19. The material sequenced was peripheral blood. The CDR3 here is CASSWDRSSGEQYF. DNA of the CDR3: TGTGCCAGCAGCTGGGACAGGTCCTCTGGGGAGCAGTACTTC.